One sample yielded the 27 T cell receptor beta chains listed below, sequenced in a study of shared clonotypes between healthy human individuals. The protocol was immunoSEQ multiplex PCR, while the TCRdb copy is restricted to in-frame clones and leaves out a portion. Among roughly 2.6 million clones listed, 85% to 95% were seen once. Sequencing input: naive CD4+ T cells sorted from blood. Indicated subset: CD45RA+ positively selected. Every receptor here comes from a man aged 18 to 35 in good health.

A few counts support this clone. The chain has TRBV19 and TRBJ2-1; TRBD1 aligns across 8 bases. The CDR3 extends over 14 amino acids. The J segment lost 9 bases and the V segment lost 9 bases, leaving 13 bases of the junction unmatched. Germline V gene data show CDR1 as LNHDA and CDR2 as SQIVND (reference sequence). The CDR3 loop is CASSGTGEVGEQFF. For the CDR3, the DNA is TGTGCCAGCTCCGGGACAGGTGAAGTCGGTGAGCAGTTCTTC.

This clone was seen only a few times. CDR3 nucleotides: TGTGCCAGCAGCGTGTGGCCCGAGAGGTCTGAAGCTTTCTTT. It codes for CASSVWPERSEAFF. The chain combines TRBV9 with TRBJ1-1; no clear D gene. CDR3 length: 14 residues. Trimming took 2 bases from V and 6 from J, leaving 14 bases between them. Germline V gene sequence: CDR1 SGDLS, CDR2 YYNGEE.

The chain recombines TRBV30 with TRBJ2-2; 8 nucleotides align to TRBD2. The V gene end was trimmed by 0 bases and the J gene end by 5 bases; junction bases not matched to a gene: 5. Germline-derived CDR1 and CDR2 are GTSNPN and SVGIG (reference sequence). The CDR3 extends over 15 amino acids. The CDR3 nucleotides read TGTGCCTGGAGTGTATTCGGACTAGCTACCGGGGAGCTGTTTTTT. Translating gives CAWSVFGLATGELFF.

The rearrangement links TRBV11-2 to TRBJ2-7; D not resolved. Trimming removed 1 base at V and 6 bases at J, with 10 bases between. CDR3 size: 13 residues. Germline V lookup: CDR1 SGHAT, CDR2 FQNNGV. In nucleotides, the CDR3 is TGTGCCAGCAGCTTAGCTTGGGGTGGCGAGCAGTACTTC. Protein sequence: CASSLAWGGEQYF.

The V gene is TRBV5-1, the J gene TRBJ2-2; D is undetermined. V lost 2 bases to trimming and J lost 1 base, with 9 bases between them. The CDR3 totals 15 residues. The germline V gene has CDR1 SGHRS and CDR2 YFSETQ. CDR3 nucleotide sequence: TGCGCCAGCAGCTTAACGGCCCTGAACACCGGGGAGCTGTTTTTT. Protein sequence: CASSLTALNTGELFF. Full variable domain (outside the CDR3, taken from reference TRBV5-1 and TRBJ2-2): KAGVTQTPRYLIKTRGQQVTLSCSPISGHRSVSWYQQTPGQGLQFLFEYFSETQRNKGNFPGRFSGRQFSNSRSEMNVSTLELGDSALYLCASSLTALNTGELFFGEGSRLTVL.

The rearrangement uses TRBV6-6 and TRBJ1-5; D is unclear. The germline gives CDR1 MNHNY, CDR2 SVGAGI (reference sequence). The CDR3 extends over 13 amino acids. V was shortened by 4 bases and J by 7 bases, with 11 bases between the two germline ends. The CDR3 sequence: CASSFQVGQPQHF. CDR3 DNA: TGTGCCAGCAGTTTTCAGGTCGGGCAGCCCCAGCATTTT.

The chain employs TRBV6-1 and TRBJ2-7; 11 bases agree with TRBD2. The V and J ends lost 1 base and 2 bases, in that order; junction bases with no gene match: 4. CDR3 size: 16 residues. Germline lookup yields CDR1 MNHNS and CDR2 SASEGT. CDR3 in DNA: TGTGCCAGCAGTGAAGGGACTAGCGGGCCCCCCTACGAGCAGTACTTC. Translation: CASSEGTSGPPYEQYF.

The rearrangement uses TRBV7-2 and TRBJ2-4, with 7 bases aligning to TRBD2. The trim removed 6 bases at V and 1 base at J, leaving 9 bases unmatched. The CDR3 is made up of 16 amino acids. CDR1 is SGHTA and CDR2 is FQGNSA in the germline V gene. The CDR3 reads CASSPMGGAAKNIQYF. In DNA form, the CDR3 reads TGTGCCAGCAGTCCTATGGGAGGGGCGGCCAAAAACATTCAGTACTTC.

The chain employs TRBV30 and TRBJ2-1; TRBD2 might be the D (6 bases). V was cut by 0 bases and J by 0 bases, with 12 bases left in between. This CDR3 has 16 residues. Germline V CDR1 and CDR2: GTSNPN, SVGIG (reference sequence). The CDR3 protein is CAWSVQRVSSYNEQFF. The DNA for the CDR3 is TGTGCCTGGAGTGTCCAGCGGGTCAGCTCCTACAATGAGCAGTTCTTC. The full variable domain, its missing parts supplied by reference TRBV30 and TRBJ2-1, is SQTIHQWPATLVQPVGSPLSLECTVEGTSNPNLYWYRQAAGRGLQLLFYSVGIGQISSEVPQNLSASRPQDRQFILSSKKLLLSDSGFYLCAWSVQRVSSYNEQFFGPGTRLTVL.

CDR3 region: CASSLVDFTSTDTQYF. The CDR3 DNA reads TGTGCCAGCAGCTTAGTGGACTTTACTAGCACAGATACGCAGTATTTT. The chain uses TRBV7-9 and TRBJ2-3; maybe TRBD2 (5 bases). The V and J ends lost 1 base and 0 bases respectively, with 11 bases between them. The germline CDR1 and CDR2 sequences are SEHNR and FQNEAQ (reference sequence). The CDR3 has 16 amino acids.

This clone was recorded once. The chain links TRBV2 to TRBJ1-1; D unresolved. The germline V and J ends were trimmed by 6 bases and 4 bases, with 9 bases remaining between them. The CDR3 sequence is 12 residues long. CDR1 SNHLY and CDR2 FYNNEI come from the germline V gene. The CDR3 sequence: CASSWQGTEAFF. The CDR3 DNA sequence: TGTGCCAGCAGCTGGCAAGGCACTGAAGCTTTCTTT.

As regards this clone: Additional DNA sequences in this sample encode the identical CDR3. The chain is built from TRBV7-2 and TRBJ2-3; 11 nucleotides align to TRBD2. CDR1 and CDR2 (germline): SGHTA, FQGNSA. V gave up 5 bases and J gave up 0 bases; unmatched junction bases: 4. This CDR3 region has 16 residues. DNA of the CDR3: TGTGCCAGCAGCCGCCGGACTAGCGGGAGCACAGATACGCAGTATTTT. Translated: CASSRRTSGSTDTQYF.

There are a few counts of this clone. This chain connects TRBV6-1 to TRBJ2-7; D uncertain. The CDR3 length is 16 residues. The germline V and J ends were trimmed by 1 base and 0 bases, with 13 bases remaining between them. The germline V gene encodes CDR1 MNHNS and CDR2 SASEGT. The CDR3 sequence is CASSEDGGGSSYEQYF. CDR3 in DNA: TGTGCCAGCAGTGAAGATGGTGGCGGCAGCTCCTACGAGCAGTACTTC.

The CDR3 is CASSWASGNTIYF. The CDR3 region has the DNA TGCGCCAGCAGCTGGGCATCTGGAAACACCATATATTTT. The rearrangement joins TRBV5-1 to TRBJ1-3; D not certain. V was shortened by 3 bases and J by 1 base, with 5 bases between the two germline ends. CDR1 is SGHRS and CDR2 is YFSETQ in the germline V gene. The CDR3 is 13 amino acids.

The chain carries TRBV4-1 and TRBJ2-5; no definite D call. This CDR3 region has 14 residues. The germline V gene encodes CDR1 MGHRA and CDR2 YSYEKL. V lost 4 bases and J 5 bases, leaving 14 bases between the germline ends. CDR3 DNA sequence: TGCGCCAGCAGCCGAACGGCTGTTGGGGAGACCCAGTACTTC. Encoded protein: CASSRTAVGETQYF.

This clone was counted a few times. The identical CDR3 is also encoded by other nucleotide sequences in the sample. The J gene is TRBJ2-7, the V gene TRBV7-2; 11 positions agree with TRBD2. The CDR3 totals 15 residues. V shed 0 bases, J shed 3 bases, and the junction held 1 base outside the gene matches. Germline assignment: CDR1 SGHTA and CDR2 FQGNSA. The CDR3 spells CASSLAGTSGYEQYF. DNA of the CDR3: TGTGCCAGCAGCTTAGCGGGGACTAGCGGCTACGAGCAGTACTTC.

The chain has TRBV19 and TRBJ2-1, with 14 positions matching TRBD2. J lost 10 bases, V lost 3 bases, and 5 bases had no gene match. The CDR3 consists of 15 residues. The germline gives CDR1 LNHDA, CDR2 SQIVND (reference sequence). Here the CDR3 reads CASSIRGTSGREQFF. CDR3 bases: TGTGCCAGTAGTATCAGGGGGACTAGCGGGAGAGAGCAGTTCTTC.

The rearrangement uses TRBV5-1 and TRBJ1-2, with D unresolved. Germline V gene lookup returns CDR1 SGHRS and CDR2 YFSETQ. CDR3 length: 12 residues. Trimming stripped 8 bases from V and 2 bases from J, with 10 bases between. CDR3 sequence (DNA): TGCGCCAGTTCGGACGGAAACTATGGCTACACCTTC. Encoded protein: CASSDGNYGYTF.

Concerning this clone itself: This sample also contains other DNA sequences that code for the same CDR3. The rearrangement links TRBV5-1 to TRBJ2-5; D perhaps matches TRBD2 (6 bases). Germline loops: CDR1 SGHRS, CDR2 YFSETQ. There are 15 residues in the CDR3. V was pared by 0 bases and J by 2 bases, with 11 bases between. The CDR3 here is CASSLGGGPQETQYF. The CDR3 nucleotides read TGCGCCAGCAGCTTGGGCGGAGGGCCACAAGAGACCCAGTACTTC.

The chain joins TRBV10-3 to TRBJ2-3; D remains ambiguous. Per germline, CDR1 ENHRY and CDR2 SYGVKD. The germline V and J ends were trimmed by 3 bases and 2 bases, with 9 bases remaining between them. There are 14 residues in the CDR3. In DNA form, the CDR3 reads TGTGCCATCAGTGATGACGGATTCACAGATACGCAGTATTTT. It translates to CAISDDGFTDTQYF.

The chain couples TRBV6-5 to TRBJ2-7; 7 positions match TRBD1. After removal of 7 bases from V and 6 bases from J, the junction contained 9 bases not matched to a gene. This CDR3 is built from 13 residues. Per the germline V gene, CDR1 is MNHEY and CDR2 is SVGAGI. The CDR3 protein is CASKLDRLSEQYF. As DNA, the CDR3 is TGTGCCAGCAAGTTGGACAGGTTGAGCGAGCAGTACTTC.

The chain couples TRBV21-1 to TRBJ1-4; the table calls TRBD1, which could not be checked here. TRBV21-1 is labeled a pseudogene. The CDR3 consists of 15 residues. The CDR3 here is CASRVGDSLNEKLFF. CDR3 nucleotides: TGTGCCAGCAGGGTGGGGGACAGCCTTAATGAAAAACTGTTTTTT.

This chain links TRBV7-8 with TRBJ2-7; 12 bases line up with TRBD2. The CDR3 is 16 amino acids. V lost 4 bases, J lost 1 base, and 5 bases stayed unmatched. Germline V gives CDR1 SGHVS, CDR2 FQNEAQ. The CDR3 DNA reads TGTGCCAGCAGCTCCCGGACTAGCGGGACATCCTACGAGCAGTACTTC. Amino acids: CASSSRTSGTSYEQYF.

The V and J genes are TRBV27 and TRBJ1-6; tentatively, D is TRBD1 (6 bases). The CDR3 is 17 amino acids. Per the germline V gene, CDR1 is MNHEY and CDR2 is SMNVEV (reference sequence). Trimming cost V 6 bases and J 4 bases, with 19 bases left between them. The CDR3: CASRLFRDTLYNSPLHF. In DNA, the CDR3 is TGTGCCAGCAGACTCTTCCGGGACACCCTATATAATTCACCCCTCCACTTT.

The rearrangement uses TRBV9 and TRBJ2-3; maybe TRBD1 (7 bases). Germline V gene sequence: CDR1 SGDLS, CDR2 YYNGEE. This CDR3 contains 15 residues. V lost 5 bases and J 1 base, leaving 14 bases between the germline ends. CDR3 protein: CASSQGDWGTDTQYF. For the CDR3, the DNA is TGTGCCAGCAGTCAGGGGGACTGGGGCACAGATACGCAGTATTTT.

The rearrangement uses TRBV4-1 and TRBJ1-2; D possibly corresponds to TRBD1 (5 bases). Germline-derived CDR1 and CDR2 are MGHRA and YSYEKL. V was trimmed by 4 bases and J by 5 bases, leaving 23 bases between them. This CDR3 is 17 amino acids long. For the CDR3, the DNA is TGCGCCAGCAGCCCCCGGCCGACAGAGGCTAGATTTTATGGCTACACCTTC. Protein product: CASSPRPTEARFYGYTF.

The CDR3 protein is CAWSSWIFQETQYF. CDR3 in DNA: TGTGCCTGGAGTTCATGGATTTTCCAAGAGACCCAGTACTTC. This chain connects TRBV30 to TRBJ2-5; D remains ambiguous. V was cut by 2 bases and J by 1 base, with 11 bases left in between. The V gene's germline CDR1 is GTSNPN and CDR2 SVGIG (reference sequence). The CDR3 loop spans 14 amino acids. Full variable domain (outside the CDR3, taken from reference TRBV30 and TRBJ2-5): SQTIHQWPATLVQPVGSPLSLECTVEGTSNPNLYWYRQAAGRGLQLLFYSVGIGQISSEVPQNLSASRPQDRQFILSSKKLLLSDSGFYLCAWSSWIFQETQYFGPGTRLLVL.